This TCR beta chain was captured in a study of blood T cell repertoires in COVID-19. About the research overall: Sites across the United States, Italy and Spain contributed samples from acute and convalescent COVID-19. Sources were T cells, B-cell-depleted T cells, or PBMCs; the material itself was cDNA or gDNA.

Authors' data handling: By means of reference gene primer amplification, nucleated cell counts were estimated. Assay used: immunoSEQ multiplex PCR; TCRdb lists only in-frame clones, some missing. V, J and clone size are those of that table, while D and trimming were read from the DNA. Altogether more than 95,000 clones are present, approximately 83% being singletons, with the ten largest covering 10% to 15%. V was clipped by 2 bases and J by 6 bases; unmatched bases: 8. Germline V gene sequence: CDR1 MDHEN, CDR2 SYDVKM. The CDR3 is 15 amino acids. Material for sequencing was peripheral blood. The receptor was isolated from a man between 60 and 70 years old with acute or convalescent COVID-19. This sequence joins TRBV28 and TRBJ2-7, with 9 nucleotides matching TRBD1. CDR3 in amino acids: CASSLTGTGSPEQYF. CDR3 nucleotides: TGTGCCAGCAGTTTAACGGGGACAGGGTCCCCCGAGCAGTACTTC.